This T cell receptor beta chain is from a study of identifying expanded T cells in peripheral blood (dated by TCRdb to the late 2010s). For context, the study as a whole: Four technical replicates, made by sequencing separate aliquots from the same pool of genomic DNA, were compared pairwise. Study-wide conclusions, independent of this receptor: In all healthy donors, the variance in clone template counts between samples taken roughly 14 days apart rose significantly as total template count increased. The beta-binomial model significantly reduced the number of clones called differentially abundant and the false-positive rate across all healthy-donor time intervals. The authors expected that over much longer intervals, such as months to years, biological variance in healthy repertoires might increase even further. The binomial model flagged around 1.2 differentially abundant clones between technical replicates but around 16 over two weeks and roughly 19 over roughly 4 weeks.

Comment on this clone: Its cognate antigen has yet to be identified. The input lacks base qualities; no much larger clone sits a single base away.

According to the germline V gene, CDR1 reads SGHDN and CDR2 reads FVKESK. Its CDR3 holds 15 amino acids, cysteine through phenylalanine. The retained sequence is limited to the CDR3, 45 bases, with the frame set at the first base. Cut back by 5 bases and 6 bases, the V and J ends lie 20 bases apart. No immune events, such as infections, were documented for the healthy donors during the collection period. Time-dependent variance in a beta-binomial model of T-cell clone differential abundance was calibrated using healthy-donor blood repertoires as a training cohort. The training cohort included 10 or so healthy donors, of whom 3 were female and 7 were male. An age range of about 25 to 64 years, with an average of about 43 years, was recorded for the donors. Whole blood was collected from each healthy donor at three time points spaced around 2 weeks apart and obtained from a commercial supplier. For immunosequencing, genomic DNA was extracted from whole blood that had not been sorted.

TCRbeta CDR3 regions were profiled with the immunoSEQ Assay using bias-controlled multiplex PCR amplification of genomic DNA. For the original study's pipeline: To quantify the absolute abundance of each unique TCRbeta CDR3 region, the sequences were collapsed and filtered. Differential abundance was tested with a binomial (Fisher-equivalent) model and with a beta-binomial model adding time-dependent variance fitted from healthy donors. Clones with fewer than 5 combined templates were excluded, and clones with Benjamini-Hochberg FDR below 0.01 were called differentially abundant. The form v = (b*log(k)+a)^2 was used to model beta-binomial variance as a function of total template count across the two samples. TCRdb took this table from immuneACCESS and kept in-frame rearrangements with V and J called. Such tables lack part of the clones; where checked against another copy, unresolved V genes explain under half of the gap, and the rest is unexplained. The DNA gave D and trimming, while V, J and clone size come from that table. The sample includes over 100,000 clones, with roughly 88% observed a single time. The ten largest clones take up around 14% of the sample.

The sequence was obtained from a person between 18 and 75 years old in good health. The sample taken for sequencing was blood. The V gene is TRBV14 and the J gene is TRBJ2-7; the D gene cannot be named for sure. The bases read TGTGCCAGCAGCGCGCAGCCTTGGGTCTATCTCGAGCAGTACTTC. The encoded protein is CASSAQPWVYLEQYF.